Listed here are 5 T cell receptor beta chains from one sample, sequenced in a study of T cells after yellow fever vaccination. TCRdb itself ran the 5' RACE reads through MiXCR, one entry per CDR3 protein. The sample holds 100,000 to 150,000 distinct CDR3 sequences, around 7.4% seen once. The input for sequencing was CD4+ T cells sorted from PBMCs, taken 10 days after the first yellow fever vaccination. Receptors were obtained from a man between 18 and 29 years old who received the YFV17D yellow fever vaccine.

This clonotype was seen only a few times. The V call is TRBV30, the J call TRBJ2-1; the match to TRBD2 covers 10 bases. With 4 bases clipped from V and 15 bases from J, the junction kept 6 bases outside the gene matches. The CDR3 loop spans 11 amino acids. CDR1 and CDR2 from the germline V gene are GTSNPN and SVGIG (reference sequence). The chain's CDR3 is CAWTTSGVRFF. The CDR3 bases are TGTGCCTGGACCACTAGCGGGGTCAGGTTCTTC.

The sample holds many counts of this clonotype. The rearrangement uses TRBV7-2 and TRBJ1-1; no firm D call. Germline lookup yields CDR1 SGHTA and CDR2 FQGNSA. The CDR3 loop spans 15 amino acids. V was cut by 5 bases and J by 5 bases, with 18 bases left in between. Here the CDR3 reads CASSLSPLRRTEAFF. The CDR3 DNA reads as TGTGCCAGCAGCCTCTCCCCCCTTCGTAGGACTGAAGCTTTCTTT.

Ten or more counts support this clonotype. The chain combines TRBV20-1 with TRBJ1-6; tentative D call: TRBD1 (6 bases). V was trimmed by 5 bases and J by 6 bases, leaving 17 bases between them. The germline CDR1 and CDR2 sequences are DFQATT and SNEGSKA (reference sequence). CDR3 length equals 15 residues. CDR3 sequence (DNA): TGCAGTGCTGGGAAGGGGGTGTTGCCTAATTCACCCCTCCACTTT. Protein product: CSAGKGVLPNSPLHF.

This clonotype came up many times. The chain is built from TRBV7-2 and TRBJ2-5, with D maybe TRBD2 (6 bases). The CDR3 loop spans 13 amino acids. The V gene lost 0 bases and the J gene lost 7 bases, with 9 bases spanning the gap. Per germline, CDR1 SGHTA and CDR2 FQGNSA. The DNA of the CDR3 is TGTGCCAGCAGCTTAGCGGAGGGAACGACCCAGTACTTC. Encoded protein: CASSLAEGTTQYF.

The table lists this clonotype with many counts. The chain is built from TRBV7-2 and TRBJ2-1, with no clear D. Trimming removed 2 bases at V and 3 bases at J, with 14 bases between. This CDR3 is 16 amino acids long. Germline values: CDR1 SGHTA, CDR2 FQGNSA. CDR3 nucleotides: TGTGCCAGCAGCTTATTTGGTAGGCTCTACTACAATGAGCAGTTCTTC. As protein: CASSLFGRLYYNEQFF.